This TCR beta chain is drawn from a study of a mutant IDH1 vaccine in newly diagnosed glioma. The protocol was immunoSEQ multiplex PCR, while the TCRdb copy is restricted to in-frame clones and leaves out a portion. The data contain about 130,000 clones, around 77% of them seen just once; the ten biggest clones take up 5.5%. Turning to this clone: Antigen specificity is unknown.

Time point of the sample: week 11, during vaccination. A single vaccine dose contained 300 ug of mutant IDH1 20-mer peptide, and topical imiquimod was used with it. Every donor had a new WHO grade 3 or 4 astrocytoma that was IDH1-mutant, with loss of nuclear ATRX. This clonotype originated in a man in his forties or fifties with glioma. The source material was PBMCs, sampled from a glioma patient whose treatment included an IDH1 peptide vaccine.

The CDR3 sequence is CASSLAFRGHPTEAFF. The CDR3 DNA follows: TGCGCCAGCAGCCTCGCCTTCAGGGGGCATCCAACTGAAGCTTTCTTT. The chain employs TRBV4-1 and TRBJ1-1, with 8 bases identical to TRBD1. The length of the CDR3 is 16 residues. Trimming removed 4 bases from V and 5 bases from J; junction bases left unmatched: 12. The germline V gene encodes CDR1 MGHRA and CDR2 YSYEKL.